What follows are 13 T cell receptor beta chains derived from one specimen sequenced in a study of vaccination and CD4 T cells after COVID-19. Cultured CD4+ T-cell DNA underwent Oncomine TCR Beta short-read sequencing. Each CDR3 protein gets one entry after TCRdb re-called the PCR reads with MiXCR. The table includes some 16,000 distinct CDR3 sequences, 60% to 80% detected once. Treatment specified: approximately 11-day PBMC culture with coronavirus spike peptide pools or control peptides (ViraFEST assay). What these receptors recognize is not known. What was sequenced was CD4+ T cells from blood, cultured in vitro. The receptors come from a human donor who had recovered from COVID-19.

The chain recombines TRBV11-3 with TRBJ1-3; D not certain. V lost 3 bases to trimming and J lost 1 base, with 10 bases between them. This CDR3 comprises 15 residues. Germline lookup yields CDR1 SGHNT and CDR2 YENEEA. CDR3 sequence reads: CASSFEGGSGNTIYF. In DNA form, the CDR3 reads TGTGCCAGCAGCTTTGAAGGAGGGTCTGGAAACACCATATATTTT.

The chain links TRBV6-2 or TRBV6-3 to TRBJ2-2; 9 bases match TRBD2. Germline V gene lookup returns CDR1 MNHEY and CDR2 SVGEGT. This CDR3 is 15 amino acids long. J gave up 1 base and V 6 bases, and 3 bases lay outside the gene matches. Written as DNA, the CDR3 is TGTGCCAGCAGGCTGACTAGCGGGAACACCGGGGAGCTGTTTTTT. Translation gives CASRLTSGNTGELFF.

J is TRBJ2-5 and V is TRBV7-9; D is unclear. Germline loops: CDR1 SEHNR, CDR2 FQNEAQ (reference sequence). V was clipped by 4 bases and J by 2 bases, with 14 bases between them. CDR3 size: 15 residues. CDR3 bases: TGTGCCAGCAGCTCCCTCCGGCAGGCACAAGAGACCCAGTACTTC. Its translation: CASSSLRQAQETQYF.

The chain employs TRBV30 and TRBJ2-5, with D perhaps matching TRBD1 (6 bases). V was trimmed by 1 base and J by 3 bases, leaving 9 bases between them. The CDR3 extends over 13 amino acids. CDR1 and CDR2 (germline): GTSNPN, SVGIG (reference sequence). CDR3 sequence: CAWSEGVEETQYF. Here the CDR3 DNA reads TGTGCCTGGAGTGAGGGGGTGGAAGAGACCCAGTACTTC.

This chain joins TRBV29-1 and TRBJ1-1; D uncertain. CDR3 length: 10 amino acids. Trimming took 4 bases from V and 1 from J, leaving 1 base between them. CDR1 is SQVTM, CDR2 ANQGSEA, per germline. CDR3 loop: CSVGNTEAFF. CDR3 DNA sequence: TGCAGCGTTGGGAACACTGAAGCTTTCTTT.

The rearrangement joins TRBV29-1 to TRBJ1-1; possibly TRBD1 for D (5 bases). From germline, CDR1 is SQVTM and CDR2 ANQGSEA. V shed 2 bases and J shed 0 bases, with 13 bases lying between them. The CDR3 extends over 15 amino acids. The CDR3, as DNA: TGCAGCGTTGAACTGCCAGGGTCCGTGAACACTGAAGCTTTCTTT. Amino acid sequence: CSVELPGSVNTEAFF.

The table lists this clonotype with a few counts. V is TRBV6-1 and J is TRBJ1-5; no reliable D call. Germline V gives CDR1 MNHNS, CDR2 SASEGT. Trimming stripped 6 bases from V and 4 bases from J, with 10 bases between. CDR3 length equals 13 residues. The DNA for the CDR3 is TGTGCCAGCAGGCTGACTGGAAATCAGCCCCAGCATTTT. Translation: CASRLTGNQPQHF.

This chain connects TRBV2 to TRBJ2-1, with 9 bases lining up with TRBD2. CDR3 size: 16 residues. V shed 7 bases, J shed 10 bases, and the junction held 17 bases outside the gene matches. Per germline, CDR1 SNHLY and CDR2 FYNNEI. CDR3 in DNA: TGTGCCAGCACTTCCCAATGGGCTAGCGGGACGGGAGAGCAGTTCTTC. The encoded protein is CASTSQWASGTGEQFF. Variable domain in full (rest from reference TRBV2 and TRBJ2-1): EPEVTQTPSHQVTQMGQEVILRCVPISNHLYFYWYRQILGQKVEFLVSFYNNEISEKSEIFDDQFSVERPDGSNFTLKIRSTKLEDSAMYFCASTSQWASGTGEQFFGPGTRLTVL.

This chain joins TRBV7-2 and TRBJ1-1; no definite D call. Per germline, CDR1 SGHTA and CDR2 FQGNSA. V was clipped by 1 base and J by 1 base, with 7 bases between them. This CDR3 is 14 amino acids long. This chain's CDR3 is CASSLGPGNTEAFF. CDR3 sequence (DNA): TGTGCCAGCAGCTTAGGGCCGGGGAACACTGAAGCTTTCTTT.

The chain carries TRBV4-1 and TRBJ1-2; D gene unclear. CDR3 size: 14 residues. Germline lookup yields CDR1 MGHRA and CDR2 YSYEKL. V lost 6 bases and J 3 bases, leaving 14 bases between the germline ends. CDR3 residues: CASSQTGSDYGYTF. CDR3 coding DNA: TGCGCCAGCAGTCAAACGGGTTCAGACTATGGCTACACCTTC.

The V call is TRBV19, the J call TRBJ1-2; 7 nucleotides align to TRBD1. The CDR3 extends over 13 amino acids. V lost 10 bases, J lost 4 bases, and 9 bases stayed unmatched. CDR1 is LNHDA, CDR2 SQIVND, per germline (reference sequence). Written as DNA, the CDR3 is TGTGCCACCATGTCCGGGACAGTCTATGGCTACACCTTC. Translation: CATMSGTVYGYTF.

Details on this clonotype: At one end, the junction sequence differs from germline, possibly due to a read error. This chain uses TRBV7-9 with TRBJ1-2; possible D gene TRBD1, 5 bases. CDR3 size: 16 residues. Germline V gene sequence: CDR1 SEHNR, CDR2 FQNEAQ (reference sequence). In DNA, the CDR3 is TGTGCCAGCAGCGCCAGTGTAAAGGGGCTTAACAATGGCTACACCTTC. The encoded protein is CASSASVKGLNNGYTF.

CDR3 bases: TGTGCCAGCAGTTCCCCCGGCAGGGGGCAAAATCAGCCCCAGCATTTT. Amino acids: CASSSPGRGQNQPQHF. This chain links TRBV27 with TRBJ1-5; TRBD1 matches at 8 bases. CDR3 length equals 16 residues. The germline gives CDR1 MNHEY, CDR2 SMNVEV (reference sequence). Trimming at V came to 4 bases and at J to 4 bases, leaving 9 bases not matched to a gene.